This T cell receptor beta chain was recovered during a study of OX40 agonist ivuxolimab in advanced cancers. Study details: In three patients, partial responses were observed, one with hepatocellular carcinoma and two with cutaneous melanoma. Study-level findings and limits: Normalized T-cell clonal expansion was also low in a subset of nonresponders. At 0.1 to 3.0 mg/kg, clonal expansion of CD4+ and CD8+ blood T cells had occurred by week 6.

Data came from immunoSEQ multiplex PCR; TCRdb stores just in-frame clones and leaves some out. The repertoire includes tens of thousands of clones, less than 90% of them detected once, and around a quarter sits in the top ten. There are 14 residues in the CDR3. V lost 4 bases, J lost 0 bases, and 9 bases lay in between. Germline-derived CDR1 and CDR2 are MGHRA and YSYEKL. This clone was seen more than once but under ten times. Its specificity is unknown. The receptor was isolated from an adult with an advanced solid tumor such as melanoma, head and neck, liver or kidney cancer. This chain connects TRBV4-1 to TRBJ1-1; the D is unclear. The sample in question was CD4+ or CD8+ T cells sorted from blood, obtained in a trial of the OX40 agonist ivuxolimab. The CDR3 protein is CASSPRDVNTEAFF. The CDR3 DNA is TGCGCCAGCAGCCCAAGGGATGTGAACACTGAAGCTTTCTTT.